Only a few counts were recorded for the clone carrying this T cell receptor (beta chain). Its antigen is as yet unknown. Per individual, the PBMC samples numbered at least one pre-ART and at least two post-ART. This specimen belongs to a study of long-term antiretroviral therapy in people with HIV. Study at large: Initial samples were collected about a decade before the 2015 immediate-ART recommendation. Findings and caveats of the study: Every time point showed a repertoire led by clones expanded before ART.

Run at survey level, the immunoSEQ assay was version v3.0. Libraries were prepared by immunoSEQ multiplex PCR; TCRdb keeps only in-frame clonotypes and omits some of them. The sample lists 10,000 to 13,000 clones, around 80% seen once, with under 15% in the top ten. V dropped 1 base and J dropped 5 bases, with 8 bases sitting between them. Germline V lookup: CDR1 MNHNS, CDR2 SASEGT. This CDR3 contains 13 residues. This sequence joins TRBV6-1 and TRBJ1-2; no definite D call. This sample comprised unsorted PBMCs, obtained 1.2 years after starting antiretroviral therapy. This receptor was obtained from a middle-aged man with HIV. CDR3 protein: CASSEDGRYGYTF. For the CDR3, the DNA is TGTGCCAGCAGTGAAGACGGACGTTATGGCTACACCTTC.